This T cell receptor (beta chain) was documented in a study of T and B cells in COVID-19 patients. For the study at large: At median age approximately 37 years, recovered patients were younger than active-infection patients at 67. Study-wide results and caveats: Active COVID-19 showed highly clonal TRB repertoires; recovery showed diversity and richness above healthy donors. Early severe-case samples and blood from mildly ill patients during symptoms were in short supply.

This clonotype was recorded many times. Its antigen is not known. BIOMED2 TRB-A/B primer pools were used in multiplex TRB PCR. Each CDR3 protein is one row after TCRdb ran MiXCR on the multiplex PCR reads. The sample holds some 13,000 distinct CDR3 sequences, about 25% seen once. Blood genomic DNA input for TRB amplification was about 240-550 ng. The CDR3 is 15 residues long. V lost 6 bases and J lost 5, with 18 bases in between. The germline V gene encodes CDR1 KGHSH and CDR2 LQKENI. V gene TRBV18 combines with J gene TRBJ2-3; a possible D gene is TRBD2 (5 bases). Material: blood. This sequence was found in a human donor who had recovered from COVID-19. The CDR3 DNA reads TGTGCCAGCTCCGGGGAGCGGCGTCAAGGAGATACGCAGTATTTT. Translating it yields CASSGERRQGDTQYF.